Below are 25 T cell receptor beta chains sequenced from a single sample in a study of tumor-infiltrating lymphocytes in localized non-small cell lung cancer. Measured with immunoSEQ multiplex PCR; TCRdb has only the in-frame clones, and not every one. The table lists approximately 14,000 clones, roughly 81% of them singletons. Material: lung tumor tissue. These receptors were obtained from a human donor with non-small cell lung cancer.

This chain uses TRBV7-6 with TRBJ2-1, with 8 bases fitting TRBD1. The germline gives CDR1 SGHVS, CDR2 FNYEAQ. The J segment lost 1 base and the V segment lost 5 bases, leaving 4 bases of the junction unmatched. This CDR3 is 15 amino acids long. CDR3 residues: CASSPRDRSYNEQFF. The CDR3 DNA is TGTGCCAGCAGCCCGAGGGACAGGTCCTACAATGAGCAGTTCTTC.

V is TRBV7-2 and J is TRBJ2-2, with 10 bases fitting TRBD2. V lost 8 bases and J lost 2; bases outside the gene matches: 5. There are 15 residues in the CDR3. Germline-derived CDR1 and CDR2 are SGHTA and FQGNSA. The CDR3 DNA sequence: TGTGCCAGCCCTAGCGGGAGTAGAAACACCGGGGAGCTGTTTTTT. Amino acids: CASPSGSRNTGELFF.

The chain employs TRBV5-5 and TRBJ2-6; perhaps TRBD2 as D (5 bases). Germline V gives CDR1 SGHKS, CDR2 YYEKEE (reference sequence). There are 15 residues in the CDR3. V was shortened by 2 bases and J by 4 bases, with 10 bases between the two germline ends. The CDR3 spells CASSFGVTGANVLTF. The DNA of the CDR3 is TGTGCCAGCAGCTTCGGGGTAACCGGGGCCAACGTCCTGACTTTC.

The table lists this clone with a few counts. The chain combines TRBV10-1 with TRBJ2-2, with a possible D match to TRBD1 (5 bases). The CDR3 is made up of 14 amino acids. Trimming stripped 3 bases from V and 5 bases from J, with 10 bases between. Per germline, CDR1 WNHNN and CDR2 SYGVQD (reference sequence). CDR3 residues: CASSDQGGTGELFF. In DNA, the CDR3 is TGCGCCAGCAGTGACCAGGGTGGAACCGGGGAGCTGTTTTTT.

This chain's CDR3 is CASSLTGTGANYGYTF. The DNA for the CDR3 is TGTGCCAGCAGCTTGACGGGGACAGGAGCCAACTATGGCTACACCTTC. The chain is built from TRBV5-6 and TRBJ1-2, with TRBD1 matching over 8 bases. CDR1 is SGHDT, CDR2 YYEEEE, per germline. The V gene end was trimmed by 1 base and the J gene end by 2 bases; junction bases not matched to a gene: 7. The CDR3 has 16 residues.

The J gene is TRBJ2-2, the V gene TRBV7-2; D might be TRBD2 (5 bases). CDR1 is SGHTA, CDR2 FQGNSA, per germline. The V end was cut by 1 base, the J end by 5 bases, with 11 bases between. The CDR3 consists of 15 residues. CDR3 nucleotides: TGTGCCAGCAGCTTAGATTTTGGAGGAACCGGGGAGCTGTTTTTT. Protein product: CASSLDFGGTGELFF.

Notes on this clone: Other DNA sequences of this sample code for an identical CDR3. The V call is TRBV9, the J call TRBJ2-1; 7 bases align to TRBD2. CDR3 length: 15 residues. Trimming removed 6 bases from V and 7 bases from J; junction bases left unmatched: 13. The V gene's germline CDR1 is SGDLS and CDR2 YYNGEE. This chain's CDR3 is CASTKSLADGNEQFF. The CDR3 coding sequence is TGTGCCAGCACCAAGTCGCTAGCGGATGGTAATGAGCAGTTCTTC.

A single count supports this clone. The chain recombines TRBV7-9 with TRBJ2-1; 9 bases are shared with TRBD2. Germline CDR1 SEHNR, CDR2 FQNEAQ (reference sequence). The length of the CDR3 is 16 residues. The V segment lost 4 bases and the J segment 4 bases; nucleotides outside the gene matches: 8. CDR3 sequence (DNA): TGTGCCAGCAGCTCCCCTGCTAGCGGGAAGTACAATGAGCAGTTCTTC. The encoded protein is CASSSPASGKYNEQFF. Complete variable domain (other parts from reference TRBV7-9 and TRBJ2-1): DTGVSQNPRHKITKRGQNVTFRCDPISEHNRLYWYRQTLGQGPEFLTYFQNEAQLEKSRLLSDRFSAERPKGSFSTLEIQRTEQGDSAMYLCASSSPASGKYNEQFFGPGTRLTVL.

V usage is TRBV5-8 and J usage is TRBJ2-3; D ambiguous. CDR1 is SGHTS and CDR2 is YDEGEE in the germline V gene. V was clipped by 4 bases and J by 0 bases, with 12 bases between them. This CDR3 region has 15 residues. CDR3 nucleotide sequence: TGTGCCAGCAGCCCCCCTAAGGTTAGCACAGATACGCAGTATTTT. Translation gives CASSPPKVSTDTQYF.

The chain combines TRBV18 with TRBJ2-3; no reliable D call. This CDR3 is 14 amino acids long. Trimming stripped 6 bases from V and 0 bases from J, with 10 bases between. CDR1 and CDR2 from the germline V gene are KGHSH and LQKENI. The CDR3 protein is CASSLGRSTDTQYF. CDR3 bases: TGTGCCAGCTCGCTAGGGCGAAGCACAGATACGCAGTATTTT.

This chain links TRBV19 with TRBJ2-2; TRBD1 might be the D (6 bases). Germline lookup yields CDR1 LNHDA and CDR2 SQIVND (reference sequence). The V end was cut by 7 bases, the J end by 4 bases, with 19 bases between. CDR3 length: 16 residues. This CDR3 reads CASKGRETGSTGELFF. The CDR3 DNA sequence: TGTGCCAGTAAGGGTAGGGAGACAGGATCCACCGGGGAGCTGTTTTTT.

DNA for the CDR3: TGTGCCAGCAGGCCGCAGGGAGGTAGCAATCAGCCCCAGCATTTT. Protein sequence: CASRPQGGSNQPQHF. The chain couples TRBV6-5 to TRBJ1-5; D possibly corresponds to TRBD1 (5 bases). Germline V gene data show CDR1 as MNHEY and CDR2 as SVGAGI. V lost 6 bases, J lost 0 bases, and 12 bases lay in between. The CDR3 runs 15 residues.

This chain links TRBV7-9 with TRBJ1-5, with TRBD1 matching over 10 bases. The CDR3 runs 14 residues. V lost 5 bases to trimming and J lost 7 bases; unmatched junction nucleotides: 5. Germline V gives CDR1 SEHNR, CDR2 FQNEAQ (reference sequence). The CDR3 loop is CASSQTGGGQPQHF. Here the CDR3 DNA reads TGTGCCAGCAGCCAGACAGGGGGCGGACAGCCCCAGCATTTT.

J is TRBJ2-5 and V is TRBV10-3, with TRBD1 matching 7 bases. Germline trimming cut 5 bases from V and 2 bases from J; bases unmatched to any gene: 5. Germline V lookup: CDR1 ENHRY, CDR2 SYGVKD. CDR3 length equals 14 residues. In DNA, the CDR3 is TGTGCCATCAGTCGACAGGGCCGGCAAGAGACCCAGTACTTC. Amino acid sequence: CAISRQGRQETQYF.

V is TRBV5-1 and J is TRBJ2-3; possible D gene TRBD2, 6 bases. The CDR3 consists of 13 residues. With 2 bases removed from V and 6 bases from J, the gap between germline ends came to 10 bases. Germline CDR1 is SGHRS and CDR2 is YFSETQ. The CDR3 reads CASSFGGVDTQYF. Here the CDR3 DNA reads TGCGCCAGCAGCTTTGGCGGGGTGGATACGCAGTATTTT.

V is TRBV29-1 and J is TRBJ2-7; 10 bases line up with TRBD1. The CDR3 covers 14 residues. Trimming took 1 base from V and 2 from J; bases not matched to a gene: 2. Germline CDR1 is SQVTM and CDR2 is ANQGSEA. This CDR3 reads CSVEGTGGTYEQYF. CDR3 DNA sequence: TGCAGCGTTGAAGGGACAGGGGGTACCTACGAGCAGTACTTC.

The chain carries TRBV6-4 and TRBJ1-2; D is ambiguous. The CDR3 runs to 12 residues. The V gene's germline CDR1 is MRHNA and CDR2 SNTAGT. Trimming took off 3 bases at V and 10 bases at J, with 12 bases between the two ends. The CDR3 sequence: CASSDSGRIYTF. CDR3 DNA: TGTGCCAGCAGTGATTCTGGACGGATCTACACCTTC.

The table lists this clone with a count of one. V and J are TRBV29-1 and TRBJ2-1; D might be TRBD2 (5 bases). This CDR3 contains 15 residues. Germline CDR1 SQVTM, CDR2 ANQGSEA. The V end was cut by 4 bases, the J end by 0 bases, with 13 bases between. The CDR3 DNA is TGCAGCGTTGTGGGAGCAGAAAGCTCCTACAATGAGCAGTTCTTC. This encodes CSVVGAESSYNEQFF.

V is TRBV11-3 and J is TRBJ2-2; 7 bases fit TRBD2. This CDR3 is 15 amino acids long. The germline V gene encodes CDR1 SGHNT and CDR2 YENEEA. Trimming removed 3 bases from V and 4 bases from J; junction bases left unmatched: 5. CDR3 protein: CASSFDGRVTGELFF. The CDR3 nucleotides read TGTGCCAGCAGCTTTGATGGGAGGGTCACCGGGGAGCTGTTTTTT.

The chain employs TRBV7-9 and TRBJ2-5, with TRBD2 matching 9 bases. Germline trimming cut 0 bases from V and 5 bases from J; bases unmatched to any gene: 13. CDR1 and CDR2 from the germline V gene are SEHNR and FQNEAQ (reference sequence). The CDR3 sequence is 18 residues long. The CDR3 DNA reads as TGTGCCAGCAGCTTAGCTGTGGGTGGGACTAGCTTTAAGGAGACCCAGTACTTC. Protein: CASSLAVGGTSFKETQYF.

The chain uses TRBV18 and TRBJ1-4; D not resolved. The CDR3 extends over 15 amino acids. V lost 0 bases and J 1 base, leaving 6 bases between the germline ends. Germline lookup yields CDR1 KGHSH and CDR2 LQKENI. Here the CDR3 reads CASSPPGGTNEKLFF. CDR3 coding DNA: TGTGCCAGCTCACCACCCGGTGGAACTAATGAAAAACTGTTTTTT.

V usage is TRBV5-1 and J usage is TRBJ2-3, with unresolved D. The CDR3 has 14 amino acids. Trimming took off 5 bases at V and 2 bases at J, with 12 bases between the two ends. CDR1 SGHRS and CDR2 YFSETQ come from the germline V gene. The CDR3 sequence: CASRPDTTTDTQYF. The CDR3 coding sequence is TGCGCCAGCAGGCCCGACACGACCACAGATACGCAGTATTTT. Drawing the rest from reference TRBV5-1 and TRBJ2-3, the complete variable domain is KAGVTQTPRYLIKTRGQQVTLSCSPISGHRSVSWYQQTPGQGLQFLFEYFSETQRNKGNFPGRFSGRQFSNSRSEMNVSTLELGDSALYLCASRPDTTTDTQYFGPGTRLTVL.

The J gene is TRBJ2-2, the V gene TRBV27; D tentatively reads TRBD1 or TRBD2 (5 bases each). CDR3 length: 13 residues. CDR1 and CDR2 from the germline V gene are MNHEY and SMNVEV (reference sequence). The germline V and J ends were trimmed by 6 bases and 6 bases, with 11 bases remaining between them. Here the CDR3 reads CASRGVDAGELFF. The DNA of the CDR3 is TGTGCCAGCAGGGGGGTAGATGCCGGGGAGCTGTTTTTT.

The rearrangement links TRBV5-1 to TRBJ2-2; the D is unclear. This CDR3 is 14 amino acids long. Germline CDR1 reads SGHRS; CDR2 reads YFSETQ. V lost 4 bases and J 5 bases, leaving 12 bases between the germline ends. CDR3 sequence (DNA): TGCGCCAGCAGCCTAGAAACACCTACCGGGGAGCTGTTTTTT. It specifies CASSLETPTGELFF.

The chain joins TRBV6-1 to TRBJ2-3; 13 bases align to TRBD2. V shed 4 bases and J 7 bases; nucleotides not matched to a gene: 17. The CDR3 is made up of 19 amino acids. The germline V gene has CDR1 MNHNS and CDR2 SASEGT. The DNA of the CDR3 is TGTGCCAGCAGTGGCGGACTAGCGGGAGAGACGTGGCGGTTAAATACGCAGTATTTT. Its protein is CASSGGLAGETWRLNTQYF.